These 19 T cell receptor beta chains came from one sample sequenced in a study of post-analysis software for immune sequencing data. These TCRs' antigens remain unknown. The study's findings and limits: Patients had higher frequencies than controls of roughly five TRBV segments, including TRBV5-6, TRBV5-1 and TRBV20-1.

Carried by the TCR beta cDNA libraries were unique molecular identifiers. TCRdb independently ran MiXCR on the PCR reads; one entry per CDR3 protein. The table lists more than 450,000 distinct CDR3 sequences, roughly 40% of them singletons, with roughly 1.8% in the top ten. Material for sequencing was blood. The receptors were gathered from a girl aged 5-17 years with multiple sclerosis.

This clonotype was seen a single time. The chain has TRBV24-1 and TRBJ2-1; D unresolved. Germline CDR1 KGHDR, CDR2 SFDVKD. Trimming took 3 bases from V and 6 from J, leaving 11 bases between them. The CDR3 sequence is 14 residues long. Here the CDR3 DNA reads TGTGCCACCAGTGATCCCGGTCATTCCAATGAGCAGTTCTTC. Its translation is CATSDPGHSNEQFF.

The CDR3 region is CSLRSGTGELFF. For the CDR3, the DNA is TGCAGCCTAAGGAGCGGCACCGGGGAGCTGTTTTTT. The J gene is TRBJ2-2, the V gene TRBV29-1; maybe TRBD2 (5 bases). This CDR3 spans 12 amino acids. The germline gives CDR1 SQVTM, CDR2 ANQGSEA. Trimming cost V 8 bases and J 4 bases, with 11 bases left between them.

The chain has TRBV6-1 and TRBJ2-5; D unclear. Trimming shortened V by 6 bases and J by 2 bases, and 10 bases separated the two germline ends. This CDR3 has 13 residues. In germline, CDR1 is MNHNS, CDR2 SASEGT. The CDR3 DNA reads TGTGCCAGCAGAGCTAAGGGTCAAGAGACCCAGTACTTC. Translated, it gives CASRAKGQETQYF.

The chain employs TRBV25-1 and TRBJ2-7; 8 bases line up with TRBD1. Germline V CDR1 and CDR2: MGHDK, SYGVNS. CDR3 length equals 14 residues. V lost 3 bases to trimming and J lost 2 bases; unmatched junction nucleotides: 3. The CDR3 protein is CASSEGQVAYEQYF. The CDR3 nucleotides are TGTGCCAGCAGTGAGGGACAGGTGGCCTACGAGCAGTACTTC.

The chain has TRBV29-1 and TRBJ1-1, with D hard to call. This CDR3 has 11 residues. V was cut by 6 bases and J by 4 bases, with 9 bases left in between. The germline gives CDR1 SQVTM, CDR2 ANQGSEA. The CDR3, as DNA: TGCAGCGTGATGGAGGGCACTGAAGCTTTCTTT. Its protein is CSVMEGTEAFF.

CDR3 DNA: TGCGCCAGCAGCCTTATGACCGGGACAGCCAACACTGAAGCTTTCTTT. Translation: CASSLMTGTANTEAFF. The chain has TRBV4-1 and TRBJ1-1; 7 nucleotides line up with TRBD1. The germline V gene encodes CDR1 MGHRA and CDR2 YSYEKL. Germline trimming cut 4 bases from V and 2 bases from J; bases unmatched to any gene: 10. This CDR3 is 16 amino acids long.

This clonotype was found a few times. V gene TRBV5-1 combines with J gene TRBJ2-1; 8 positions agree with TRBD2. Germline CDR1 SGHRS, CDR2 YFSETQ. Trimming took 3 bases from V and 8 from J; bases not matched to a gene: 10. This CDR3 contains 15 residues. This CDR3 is CASSSGTRRGDEQFF. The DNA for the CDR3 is TGCGCCAGCAGCTCCGGGACTAGAAGGGGCGATGAGCAGTTCTTC. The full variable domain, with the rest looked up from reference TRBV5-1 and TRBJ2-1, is KAGVTQTPRYLIKTRGQQVTLSCSPISGHRSVSWYQQTPGQGLQFLFEYFSETQRNKGNFPGRFSGRQFSNSRSEMNVSTLELGDSALYLCASSSGTRRGDEQFFGPGTRLTVL.

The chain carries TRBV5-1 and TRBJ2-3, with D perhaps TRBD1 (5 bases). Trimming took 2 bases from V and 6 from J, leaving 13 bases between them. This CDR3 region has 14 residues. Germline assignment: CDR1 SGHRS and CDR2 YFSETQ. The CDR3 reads CASSFLDKADTQYF. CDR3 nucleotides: TGCGCCAGCAGCTTCCTGGACAAAGCCGATACGCAGTATTTT.

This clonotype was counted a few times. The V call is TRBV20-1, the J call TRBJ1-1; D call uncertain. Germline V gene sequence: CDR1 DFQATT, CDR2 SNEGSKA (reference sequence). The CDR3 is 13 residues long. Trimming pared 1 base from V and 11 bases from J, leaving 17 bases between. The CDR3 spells CSARVSRQETAFF. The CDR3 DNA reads TGCAGTGCTAGAGTCAGCCGCCAAGAGACGGCTTTCTTT.

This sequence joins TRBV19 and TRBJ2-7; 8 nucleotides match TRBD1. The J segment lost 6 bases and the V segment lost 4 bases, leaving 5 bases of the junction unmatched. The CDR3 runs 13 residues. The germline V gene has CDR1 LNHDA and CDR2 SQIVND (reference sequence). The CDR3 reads CASSTTGGSEQYF. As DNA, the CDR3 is TGTGCCAGTAGTACCACAGGGGGAAGCGAGCAGTACTTC. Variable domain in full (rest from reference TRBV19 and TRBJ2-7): DGGITQSPKYLFRKEGQNVTLSCEQNLNHDAMYWYRQDPGQGLRLIYYSQIVNDFQKGDIAEGYSVSREKKESFPLTVTSAQKNPTAFYLCASSTTGGSEQYFGPGTRLTVT.

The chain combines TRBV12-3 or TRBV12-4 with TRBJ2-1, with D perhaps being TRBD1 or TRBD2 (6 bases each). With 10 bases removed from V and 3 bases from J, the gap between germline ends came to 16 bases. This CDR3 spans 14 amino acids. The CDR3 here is CATLGGSGYNEQFF. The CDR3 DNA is TGTGCCACGCTAGGGGGGTCAGGCTACAATGAGCAGTTCTTC.

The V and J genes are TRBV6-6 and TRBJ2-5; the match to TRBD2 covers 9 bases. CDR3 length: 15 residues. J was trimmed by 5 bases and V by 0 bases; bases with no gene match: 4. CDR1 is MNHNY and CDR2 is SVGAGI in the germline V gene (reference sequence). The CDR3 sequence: CASSYSGLAGETQYF. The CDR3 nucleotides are TGTGCCAGCAGTTACTCAGGGCTAGCGGGGGAGACCCAGTACTTC.

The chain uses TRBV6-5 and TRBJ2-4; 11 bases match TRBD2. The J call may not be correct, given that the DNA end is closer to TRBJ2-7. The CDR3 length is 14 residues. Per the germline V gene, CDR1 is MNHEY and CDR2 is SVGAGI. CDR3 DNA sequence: TGTGCCAGCAGGGCCCTAGCGGGAGGCTACGAGCAGTACTTC. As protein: CASRALAGGYEQYF.

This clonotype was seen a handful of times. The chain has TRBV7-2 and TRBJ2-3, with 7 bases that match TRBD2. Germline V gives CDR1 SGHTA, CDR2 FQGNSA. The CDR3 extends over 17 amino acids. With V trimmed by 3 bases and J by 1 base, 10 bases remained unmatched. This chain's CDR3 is CASSFRVGGSGTDTQYF. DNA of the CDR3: TGTGCCAGCAGCTTTAGAGTGGGCGGGAGTGGCACAGATACGCAGTATTTT.

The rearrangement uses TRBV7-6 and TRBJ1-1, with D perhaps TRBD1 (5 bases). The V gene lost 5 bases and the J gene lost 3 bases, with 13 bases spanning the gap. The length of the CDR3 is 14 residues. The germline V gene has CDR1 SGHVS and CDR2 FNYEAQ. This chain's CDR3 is CASSQPDSYTEAFF. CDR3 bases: TGTGCCAGCAGCCAACCCGACAGTTACACTGAAGCTTTCTTT.

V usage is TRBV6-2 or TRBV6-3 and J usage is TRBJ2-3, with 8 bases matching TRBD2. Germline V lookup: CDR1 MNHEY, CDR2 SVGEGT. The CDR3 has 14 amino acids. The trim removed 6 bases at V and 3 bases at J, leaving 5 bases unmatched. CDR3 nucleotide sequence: TGTGCCAGCAGGGGACTAGTCCAGACAGATACGCAGTATTTT. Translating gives CASRGLVQTDTQYF.

CDR3 amino acids: CASSLEGGPWEQFF. The CDR3 nucleotides are TGCGCCAGCAGCTTGGAGGGAGGGCCGTGGGAGCAGTTCTTC. The chain joins TRBV5-1 to TRBJ2-1, with 7 nucleotides matching TRBD2. Germline V lookup: CDR1 SGHRS, CDR2 YFSETQ. V lost 0 bases, J lost 10 bases, and 7 bases stayed unmatched. The CDR3 loop spans 14 amino acids.

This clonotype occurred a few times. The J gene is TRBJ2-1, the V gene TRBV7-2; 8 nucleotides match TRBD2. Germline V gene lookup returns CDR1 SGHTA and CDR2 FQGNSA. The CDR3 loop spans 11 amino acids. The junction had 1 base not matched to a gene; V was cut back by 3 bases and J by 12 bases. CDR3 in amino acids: CASSLGLVQFF. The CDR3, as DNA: TGTGCCAGCAGCTTGGGACTAGTGCAGTTCTTC.

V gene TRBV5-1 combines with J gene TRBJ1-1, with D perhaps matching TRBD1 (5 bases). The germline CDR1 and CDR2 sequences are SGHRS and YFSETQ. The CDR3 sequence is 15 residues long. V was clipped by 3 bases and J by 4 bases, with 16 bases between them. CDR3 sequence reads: CASSWTLGGGTEAFF. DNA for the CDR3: TGCGCCAGCAGCTGGACGCTGGGGGGAGGCACTGAAGCTTTCTTT.